This entry is about one T cell receptor beta chain. The data belong to a study of shared clonotypes between healthy human individuals. Looking at the study overall: A donor's plate count was three for CD4 naive and three for CD4 memory; CD8 naive had two and CD8 memory one.

Trimming shortened V by 4 bases and J by 0 bases, and 9 bases separated the two germline ends. CDR1 and CDR2 from the germline V gene are MNHEY and SMNVEV (reference sequence). The CDR3 extends over 14 amino acids. As processed by the authors: ImmunoSEQ junction-only sequences lacked quality scores, so their filtering differed. Clones were sequenced by immunoSEQ multiplex PCR, and TCRdb holds only the in-frame ones, with some missing. Clonal size and the V and J genes are those of that table, whereas D and trimming came from the DNA. The table lists roughly 700,000 clones, around 90% of them singletons.

The sample taken for sequencing was memory CD8+ T cells from PBMCs. Subset here: CD45RO+ cells pooled with CCR7-negative TemRA cells. This chain uses TRBV27 with TRBJ1-1; D call uncertain. The TCR was taken from a young man in good health. Some clones in this sample may be carry-over from other donors' samples. The CDR3 DNA reads as TGTGCCAGCAGTTCCCACTACATGAACACTGAAGCTTTCTTT. It translates to CASSSHYMNTEAFF.